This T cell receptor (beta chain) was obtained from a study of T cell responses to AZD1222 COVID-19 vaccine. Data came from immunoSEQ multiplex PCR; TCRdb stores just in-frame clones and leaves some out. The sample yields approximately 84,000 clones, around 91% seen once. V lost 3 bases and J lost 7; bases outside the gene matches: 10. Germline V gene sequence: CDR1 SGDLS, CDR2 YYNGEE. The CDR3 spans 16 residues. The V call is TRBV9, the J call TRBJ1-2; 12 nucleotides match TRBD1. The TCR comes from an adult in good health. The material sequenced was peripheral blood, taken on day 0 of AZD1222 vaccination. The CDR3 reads CASSAQTGTGGRGYTF. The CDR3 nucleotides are TGTGCCAGCAGCGCACAAACCGGGACAGGGGGCCGTGGCTACACCTTC.